The clone carrying this TCR beta chain appeared a few times. Trimming took 6 bases from V and 5 from J; bases not matched to a gene: 12. Germline V gene lookup returns CDR1 SQVTM and CDR2 ANQGSEA. CDR3 size: 14 residues. This sample was taken from a study of blood T cell repertoires in COVID-19. Measured with immunoSEQ multiplex PCR; TCRdb has only the in-frame clones, and not every one. This sample has 90,000 to 120,000 clones, with approximately 90% found just once. The source material was peripheral blood. This chain uses TRBV29-1 with TRBJ2-5, with TRBD1 matching 7 bases. The clonotype comes from a man in his sixties with acute or convalescent COVID-19. The DNA of the CDR3 is TGCAGCGTCGTGACAGGGACACTATGGGAGACCCAGTACTTC. The encoded protein is CSVVTGTLWETQYF.